The 9 T cell receptor beta chains given below trace back to one sample, sequenced in a study of shared clonotypes between healthy human individuals (dated by TCRdb to the early 2020s). Receptor amplification or capture employed the immunoSEQ multiplex PCR assay. As stored in TCRdb, this immuneACCESS dataset retains in-frame rearrangements with V and J assigned. A fraction of the clones does not appear; measured against another copy, unresolved V genes explain less than half of the discrepancy, and the remainder lacks a known reason. Counted in this sample were a few million clones; approximately 96% of them appeared once. The biggest ten clones account for over 0.1% of the sample. The sample comprised naive CD4+ T cells sorted from blood. The cell subset or site label, read with the paper, signifies: CD45RA+ positively selected. All receptors derive from a man younger than 35 in good health.

This clone has only one observation. This rearrangement joins TRBV13 to TRBJ1-1; 10 bases fit TRBD1. Germline CDR1 PRHDT, CDR2 FYEKMQ (reference sequence). The junction had 6 bases not matched to a gene; V was cut back by 1 base and J by 10 bases. The CDR3 totals 14 residues. CDR3 residues: CASSLVEGQGTAFF. The CDR3 nucleotides are TGTGCCAGCAGCTTAGTAGAGGGACAGGGGACAGCTTTCTTT.

This clone was seen only once. The rearrangement links TRBV7-2 to TRBJ1-3; D is possibly TRBD1 (5 bases). There are 13 residues in the CDR3. Germline V gene data show CDR1 as SGHTA and CDR2 as FQGNSA. V shed 5 bases and J shed 4 bases, with 9 bases lying between them. In DNA, the CDR3 is TGTGCCAGCAGCCCCTGGACAGGAAACACCATATATTTT. Amino acid sequence: CASSPWTGNTIYF.

The chain joins TRBV6-5 to TRBJ1-4, with 8 bases identical to TRBD1. This CDR3 contains 16 residues. V shed 0 bases, J shed 1 base, and the junction held 1 base outside the gene matches. In germline, CDR1 is MNHEY, CDR2 SVGAGI. The CDR3 sequence: CASSYSTGVTNEKLFF. CDR3 DNA: TGTGCCAGCAGTTACTCGACAGGGGTAACTAATGAAAAACTGTTTTTT.

The V and J genes are TRBV27 and TRBJ2-1; TRBD2 might be the D (6 bases). V was cut by 3 bases and J by 4 bases, with 10 bases left in between. The CDR3 covers 14 residues. Germline loops: CDR1 MNHEY, CDR2 SMNVEV (reference sequence). CDR3 loop: CASSFGGKYNEQFF. CDR3 DNA sequence: TGTGCCAGCAGTTTTGGCGGGAAATACAATGAGCAGTTCTTC.

The chain is built from TRBV2 and TRBJ2-7; 9 nucleotides agree with TRBD1. Germline V gene sequence: CDR1 SNHLY, CDR2 FYNNEI. V dropped 1 base and J dropped 6; count of bases not matched to a gene: 4. The CDR3 is made up of 14 amino acids. CDR3 amino acids: CASSEGGTGIEQYF. The CDR3 DNA is TGTGCCAGCAGTGAAGGGGGGACAGGGATCGAGCAGTACTTC.

The chain combines TRBV5-4 with TRBJ2-5; tentatively, D is TRBD1 (5 bases). The CDR3 runs 14 residues. CDR1 and CDR2 from the germline V gene are SGHNT and YYREEE (reference sequence). V lost 4 bases to trimming and J lost 3 bases, with 13 bases between them. The CDR3 DNA sequence: TGTGCCAGCAGCGGGATGGACACTGAAGAGACCCAGTACTTC. This encodes CASSGMDTEETQYF.

V gene TRBV13 combines with J gene TRBJ2-7; 14 positions match TRBD2. From germline, CDR1 is PRHDT and CDR2 FYEKMQ (reference sequence). The CDR3 extends over 18 amino acids. V gave up 4 bases and J gave up 0 bases; unmatched junction bases: 8. The DNA for the CDR3 is TGTGCCAGCAGCTCCTCGACTAGCGGGAGGGCGAGCTCCTACGAGCAGTACTTC. It yields the protein CASSSSTSGRASSYEQYF.

The chain is built from TRBV30 and TRBJ1-1; D might be TRBD1 (5 bases). The germline V gene has CDR1 GTSNPN and CDR2 SVGIG (reference sequence). This CDR3 region has 14 residues. V was cut by 2 bases and J by 4 bases, with 14 bases left in between. The CDR3 spells CAWSKYNGGTEAFF. The CDR3 DNA follows: TGTGCCTGGAGTAAGTACAATGGGGGCACTGAAGCTTTCTTT.

V gene TRBV7-9 combines with J gene TRBJ2-5; TRBD2 aligns across 10 bases. The CDR3 is 18 residues long. The germline gives CDR1 SEHNR, CDR2 FQNEAQ (reference sequence). The V gene end was trimmed by 5 bases and the J gene end by 5 bases; junction bases not matched to a gene: 17. Here the CDR3 DNA reads TGTGCCAGCAGCCCTAATTTGCGGCTAGCGGGAGTTTGGGAGACCCAGTACTTC. Translating gives CASSPNLRLAGVWETQYF. Looking up the rest from reference TRBV7-9 and TRBJ2-5 gives the full variable domain: DTGVSQNPRHKITKRGQNVTFRCDPISEHNRLYWYRQTLGQGPEFLTYFQNEAQLEKSRLLSDRFSAERPKGSFSTLEIQRTEQGDSAMYLCASSPNLRLAGVWETQYFGPGTRLLVL.